The TCR beta chain described here comes from a study of glioma-infiltrating T cells after dendritic cell vaccination. Study-wide context: The vaccine used monocyte-derived dendritic cells pulsed overnight with autologous tumor lysate.

This sample's time point: after dendritic cell vaccination, including at tumor progression/relapse. Patients had residual fresh-frozen tumor tissue and more than two years of survival data. PBMC sampling occurred before vaccination, two weeks after the third dose, and at progression. The PCR used 60 V beta and 13 J beta primers. Using immunoSEQ multiplex PCR, the repertoire was profiled, and TCRdb retains in-frame clones only, with some absent. The profile shows roughly 60,000 clones, roughly nine tenths of them singletons. CDR1 is MGHRA, CDR2 YSYEKL, per germline. V gave up 4 bases and J gave up 11 bases; unmatched junction bases: 9. The CDR3 spans 14 residues.

Sequences were derived from blood, sampled after dendritic cell vaccination. J is TRBJ1-1 and V is TRBV4-1, with 11 bases fitting TRBD1. The clonotype was recovered from a human donor with glioblastoma. CDR3 coding DNA: TGCGCCAGCAGCCGAGCGGGACAGGGGGATGAGGCTTTCTTT. Its protein is CASSRAGQGDEAFF.